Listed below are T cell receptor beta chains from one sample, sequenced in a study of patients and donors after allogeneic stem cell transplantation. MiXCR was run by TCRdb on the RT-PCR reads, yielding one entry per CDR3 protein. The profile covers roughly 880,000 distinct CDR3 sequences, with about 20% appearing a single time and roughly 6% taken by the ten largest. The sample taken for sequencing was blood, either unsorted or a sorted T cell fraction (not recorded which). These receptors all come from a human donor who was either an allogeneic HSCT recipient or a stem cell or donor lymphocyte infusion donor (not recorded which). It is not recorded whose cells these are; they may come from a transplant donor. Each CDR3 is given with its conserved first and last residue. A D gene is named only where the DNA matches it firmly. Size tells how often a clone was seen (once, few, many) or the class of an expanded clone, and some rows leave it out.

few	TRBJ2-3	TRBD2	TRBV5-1	CASSLAPTSGRSTDTQYF	TGCGCCAGCAGCTTGGCCCCCACTAGCGGGAGGAGCACAGATACGCAGTATTTT
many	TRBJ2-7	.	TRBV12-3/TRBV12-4	CASSLWQGYEQYF	TGTGCCAGCAGTTTGTGGCAGGGTTACGAGCAGTACTTC
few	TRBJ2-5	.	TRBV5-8	CASSLNRDGETQYF	TGTGCCAGCAGCTTGAACAGGGATGGGGAGACCCAGTACTTC
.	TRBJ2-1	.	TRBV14	CASSPLAGRFIQQFF	TGTGCCAGCAGCCCCTTGGCGGGGAGGTTTATACAGCAGTTCTTC
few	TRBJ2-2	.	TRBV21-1	CASSKAGSGDPNTGELFF	TGTGCCAGCAGCAAAGCTGGTAGCGGGGACCCGAACACCGGGGAGCTGTTTTTT
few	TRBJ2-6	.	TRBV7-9	CASSLPAGANVLTF	TGTGCCAGCAGCTTACCGGCGGGGGCCAACGTCCTGACTTTC
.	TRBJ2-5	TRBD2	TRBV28	CASSFRLAGGPRETQYF	TGTGCCAGCAGTTTTCGACTAGCGGGGGGCCCGAGAGAGACCCAGTACTTC
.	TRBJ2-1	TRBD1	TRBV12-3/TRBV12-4	CASSFGQVENEQFF	TGTGCCAGCAGTTTCGGACAGGTTGAGAATGAGCAGTTCTTC
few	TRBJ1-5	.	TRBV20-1	CSARPRRDQPQHF	TGCAGTGCTAGACCGCGAAGGGATCAGCCCCAGCATTTT
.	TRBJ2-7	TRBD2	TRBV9	CASSVGSGRSYEQYF	TGTGCCAGCAGCGTAGGTAGCGGGAGGTCCTACGAGCAGTACTTC
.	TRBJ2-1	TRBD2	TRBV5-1	CASSFRLAGEKRAYNEQFF	TGCGCCAGCAGCTTTAGACTAGCGGGAGAAAAAAGGGCTTACAATGAGCAGTTCTTC
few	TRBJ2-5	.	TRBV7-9	CASLAITYQETQYF	TGTGCCAGCTTGGCGATAACGTACCAAGAGACCCAGTACTTC
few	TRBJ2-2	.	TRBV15	CATSLEQGIGELFF	TGTGCCACCAGCCTAGAACAGGGAATCGGGGAGCTGTTTTTT
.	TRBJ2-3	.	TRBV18	CASSPETRAMDTQYF	TGTGCCAGCTCACCCGAGACTCGGGCGATGGATACGCAGTATTTT
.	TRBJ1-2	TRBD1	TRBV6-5	CASSYPGQGADGYTF	TGTGCCAGCAGTTACCCGGGACAGGGGGCCGATGGCTACACCTTC
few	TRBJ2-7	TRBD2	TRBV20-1	CSARLAGDREQYF	TGCAGTGCTAGACTAGCGGGAGATAGAGAGCAGTACTTC
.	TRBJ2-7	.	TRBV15	CATSLNRQISYEQYF	TGTGCCACCAGCCTAAACCGACAGATCTCCTACGAGCAGTACTTC
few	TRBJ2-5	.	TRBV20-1	CSASPGREETQYF	TGCAGTGCTAGTCCCGGCAGGGAAGAGACCCAGTACTTT
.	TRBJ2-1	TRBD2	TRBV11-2	CASRGWRAGGLNEQFF	TGTGCCAGCAGGGGTTGGAGGGCGGGGGGGTTGAATGAGCAGTTCTTC
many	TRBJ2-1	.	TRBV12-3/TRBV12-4	CASSLGESYNEQFF	TGTGCCAGCAGTCTAGGGGAGAGCTACAATGAGCAGTTCTTC
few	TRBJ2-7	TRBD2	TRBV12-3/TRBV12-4	CASSLSGRNEQYF	TGTGCCAGCAGTTTAAGCGGGAGAAACGAGCAGTACTTC
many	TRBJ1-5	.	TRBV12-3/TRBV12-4	CASSPDGGNQPQHF	TGTGCCAGCAGTCCCGACGGGGGCAATCAGCCCCAGCATTTT
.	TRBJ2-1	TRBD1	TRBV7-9	CASSWDRTNNEQFF	TGTGCCAGCAGCTGGGACAGGACTAACAATGAGCAGTTCTTC
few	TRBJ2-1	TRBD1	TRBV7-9	CASSLVVGQLNEQFF	TGTGCCAGCAGCTTAGTGGTGGGACAGCTCAATGAGCAGTTCTTC
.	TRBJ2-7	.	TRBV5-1	CASSRPGDGQYF	TGCGCCAGCAGCCGACCGGGGGACGGGCAGTACTTC
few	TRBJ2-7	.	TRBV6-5	CASSFSPGGAQYEQYF	TGTGCCAGCAGTTTCTCCCCTGGCGGGGCCCAATACGAGCAGTACTTC
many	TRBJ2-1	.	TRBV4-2	CASSQDLKRLEQFF	TGTGCCAGCAGCCAAGATCTGAAGCGCCTTGAGCAGTTCTTC
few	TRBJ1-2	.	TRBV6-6	CATSTKGSDGYTF	TGTGCCACCTCTACGAAGGGTTCGGATGGCTACACCTTC
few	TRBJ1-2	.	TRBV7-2	CASSLRSLYGYTF	TGTGCCAGCTCGTTGAGGTCCCTCTATGGCTACACCTTC
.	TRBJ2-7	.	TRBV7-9	CASSLMARGADEQYF	TGTGCCAGCAGCTTAATGGCCAGGGGGGCCGACGAGCAGTACTTC
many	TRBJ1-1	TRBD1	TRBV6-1	CASRLTPVGQMNTEAFF	TGTGCCAGCAGGCTTACCCCTGTGGGACAGATGAACACTGAAGCTTTCTTT
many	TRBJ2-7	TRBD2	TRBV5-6	CASSPGLAGDEQYF	TGTGCCAGCAGCCCCGGACTAGCGGGGGATGAGCAGTACTTC
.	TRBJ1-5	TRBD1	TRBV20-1	CSARDWTGNAQPQHF	TGCAGTGCTAGAGATTGGACAGGGAACGCGCAGCCCCAGCATTTT
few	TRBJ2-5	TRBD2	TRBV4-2	CASSLHAGEQETQYF	TGTGCCAGCAGCTTACATGCGGGGGAGCAAGAGACCCAGTACTTC
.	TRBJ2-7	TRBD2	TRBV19	CASSLTGTSVFYEQYF	TGTGCCAGTAGTTTAACCGGGACTAGCGTATTCTACGAGCAGTACTTC
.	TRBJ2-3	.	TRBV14	CASSHTPGHYTDTQYF	TGTGCCAGCAGCCACACACCGGGACACTACACAGATACGCAGTATTTT
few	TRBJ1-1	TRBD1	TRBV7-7	CASRARTGGNTEAFF	TGTGCTAGCAGGGCTAGGACAGGGGGGAACACTGAAGCTTTCTTT
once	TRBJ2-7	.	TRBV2	CASVPGRDEQYF	TGTGCCAGCGTCCCAGGTAGGGACGAGCAGTACTTC
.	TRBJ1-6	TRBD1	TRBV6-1	CASTPTGLNSPLHF	TGTGCCAGCACTCCGACAGGGCTAAATTCACCCCTCCACTTT
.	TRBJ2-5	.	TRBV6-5	CASSYLHRDQETQYF	TGTGCCAGCAGTTACCTTCATCGGGACCAAGAGACCCAGTACTTC
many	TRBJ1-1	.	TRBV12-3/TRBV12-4	CASSDGKNTEAFF	TGTGCCAGCAGTGATGGGAAGAACACTGAAGCTTTCTTT
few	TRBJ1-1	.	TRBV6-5	CASSFAANTEAFF	TGTGCCAGCAGTTTTGCCGCAAACACTGAAGCTTTCTTT
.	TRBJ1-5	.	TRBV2	CASSRDGRNQPQHF	TGTGCCAGCAGTCGGGACGGACGCAATCAGCCCCAGCATTTT
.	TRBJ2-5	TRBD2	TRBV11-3	CASSERTSGLGETQYF	TGTGCCAGCAGCGAGCGGACTAGCGGATTAGGGGAGACCCAGTACTTC
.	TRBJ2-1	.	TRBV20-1	CSARSLGYDEQFF	TGCAGTGCTAGGTCATTAGGCTACGATGAGCAGTTCTTC
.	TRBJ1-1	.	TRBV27	CASIKFSTVNTEAFF	TGTGCCAGCATCAAATTTTCCACGGTGAACACTGAAGCTTTCTTT
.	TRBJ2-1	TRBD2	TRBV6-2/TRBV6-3	CASKELGLDRYNEQFF	TGTGCCAGCAAAGAGCTGGGACTAGACAGATACAATGAGCAGTTCTTC
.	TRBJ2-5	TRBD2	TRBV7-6	CASSLVKRGTTQETQYF	TGTGCCAGCAGCTTAGTGAAGCGGGGGACGACCCAAGAGACCCAGTACTTC
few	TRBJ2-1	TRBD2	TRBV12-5	CASGSATSGRYNEQFF	TGTGCTAGTGGTTCCGCTACTAGCGGGAGGTACAATGAGCAGTTCTTC
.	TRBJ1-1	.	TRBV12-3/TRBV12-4	CASTREAEGMDTEAFF	TGTGCCAGCACTCGTGAGGCAGAGGGCATGGACACTGAAGCTTTCTTT
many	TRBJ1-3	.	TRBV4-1	CASSQVGDSGNTIYF	TGCGCCAGCAGCCAGGTTGGGGATTCTGGAAACACCATATATTTT
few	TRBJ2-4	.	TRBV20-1	CSVTAVTQYF	TGCAGTGTTACGGCGGTTACTCAGTACTTC